This T cell receptor beta chain was recorded in a study of CD8+ T cells in alopecia areata. Overall study: The study gave treated patients oral tofacitinib at 5 to 10 mg twice daily. Scoring of treated patients' severity used the percentage of affected scalp area. The study, taken as a whole, reports: Higher clonality and more expanded CD8+ clones appeared in lesional than normal scalp.

Only a few counts were recorded for this clone. The antigen is undetermined. The sample carries other DNA sequences with the same CDR3. Treatment in this sample: oral pan-JAK inhibitor, 5-10 mg twice daily. Cell sorting on a FACSAria was used to separate CD4+ and CD8+ T cells from the PBMCs. Once RNA had been extracted, it was reverse transcribed into cDNA to act as the sequencing template. The data were produced by immunoSEQ multiplex PCR, yet TCRdb's version contains in-frame clones alone and is incomplete. Here the sample spans under 350,000 clones, 58% being singletons. Germline V lookup: CDR1 GTSNPN, CDR2 SVGIG (reference sequence). The CDR3 runs 10 residues. The V gene lost 5 bases and the J gene lost 6 bases, with 4 bases spanning the gap.

The TCR comes from a human donor with alopecia areata. The specimen comprised CD4+ T cells sorted from blood, sampled at week 24, from a patient treated with tofacitinib. The chain carries TRBV30 and TRBJ1-4; D ambiguous. This CDR3 reads CAWGDEKLFF. In DNA form, the CDR3 reads TGTGCCTGGGGAGATGAAAAACTGTTTTTT. Full variable domain (rest looked up from reference TRBV30 and TRBJ1-4): SQTIHQWPATLVQPVGSPLSLECTVEGTSNPNLYWYRQAAGRGLQLLFYSVGIGQISSEVPQNLSASRPQDRQFILSSKKLLLSDSGFYLCAWGDEKLFFGSGTQLSVL.